The 24 T cell receptor beta chains reported below all come from one sample, sequenced in a study of blood T cells in healthy people across ages. Primed by a sample-barcoded 5' primer and a J-beta primer mix, a second PCR proceeded for about 6 to 12 cycles. TCRdb re-derived calls from the 5' RACE reads in MiXCR, one entry per CDR3 protein. This repertoire shows about 1.5 million distinct CDR3 sequences, about 45% found once; its top ten account for approximately 4%. Sequencing used blood. Every receptor here comes from a young woman in good health.

V and J are TRBV21-1 and TRBJ2-1; the table's D call TRBD1 went unverified against the DNA. TRBV21-1 is a listed pseudogene. The CDR3 is made up of 12 amino acids. The CDR3 here is CASSPCGETQFF. CDR3 nucleotides: TGTGCCAGCAGCCCCTGTGGTGAGACCCAGTTCTTC.

J is TRBJ1-5 and V is TRBV19, with D unresolved. The CDR3 is made up of 13 amino acids. Trimming left V 7 bases short and J 1 base short, with 8 bases between. Germline V gives CDR1 LNHDA, CDR2 SQIVND (reference sequence). CDR3 loop: CASMRESNQPQHF. CDR3 coding DNA: TGTGCCAGTATGAGGGAAAGCAATCAGCCCCAGCATTTT.

To note about this clonotype: This may be a read error, as it is one base from a much larger clone. The chain links TRBV27 to TRBJ1-1, with D hard to call. This CDR3 has 13 residues. Germline V CDR1 and CDR2: MNHEY, SMNVEV (reference sequence). Deletions cut 11 bases from V and 4 bases from J, with 17 bases between. Here the CDR3 DNA reads TGTGCCGCCAAAAAGAACACCGGCACTGAAGCTTTCTTT. Residues: CAAKKNTGTEAFF.

This clonotype has more than one count but fewer than ten. The chain couples TRBV20-1 to TRBJ2-3; 7 positions agree with TRBD2. The germline gives CDR1 DFQATT, CDR2 SNEGSKA (reference sequence). Trimming cost V 6 bases and J 2 bases; bases outside gene matches: 11. This CDR3 has 15 residues. As DNA, the CDR3 is TGCAGTGCCAGGGCCGGGGGGACCACCACAGATACGCAGTATTTT. Translation: CSARAGGTTTDTQYF.

This rearrangement joins TRBV25-1 to TRBJ2-4; tentative D call: TRBD1 (6 bases). Germline values: CDR1 MGHDK, CDR2 SYGVNS. V was trimmed by 5 bases and J by 10 bases, leaving 12 bases between them. The CDR3 sequence is 12 residues long. The CDR3 DNA reads as TGTGCCAGCAGTCCACAGGGTAGGATTCAGTACTTC. Translation gives CASSPQGRIQYF.

The gene calls are TRBV4-3 and TRBJ1-4; 8 bases match TRBD1. Germline V gene sequence: CDR1 LGHNA, CDR2 YSLEER. The CDR3 covers 15 residues. V lost 1 base, J lost 4 bases, and 2 bases stayed unmatched. The CDR3 DNA is TGCGCCAGCAGCCAAGGGACAGGGTATAATGAAAAACTGTTTTTT. Translated: CASSQGTGYNEKLFF.

The sample holds a few counts of this clonotype. The CDR3 protein is CASKTLGYEQYF. DNA of the CDR3: TGTGCCAGCAAAACGTTGGGCTACGAGCAGTACTTC. This chain joins TRBV6-2 or TRBV6-3 and TRBJ2-7; D gene ambiguous. This CDR3 has 12 residues. Trimming stripped 7 bases from V and 3 bases from J, with 10 bases between. Germline CDR1 and CDR2: MNHEY and SVGEGT.

In its sample, this clonotype was seen once. CDR3 region: CASSPGLAGEGSYNEQYF. CDR3 bases: TGTGCCAGCAGTCCGGGACTAGCGGGGGAAGGGTCCTACAATGAGCAGTACTTC. This chain connects TRBV12-3 or TRBV12-4 to TRBJ2-5, with 14 bases aligning to TRBD2. This CDR3 is built from 18 residues. Trimming removed 5 bases from V and 11 bases from J; junction bases left unmatched: 19.

This clonotype was seen repeatedly, ten times or more. The chain employs TRBV10-3 and TRBJ2-1; the D gene could be TRBD1 or TRBD2 (5 bases each). V was trimmed by 5 bases and J by 5 bases, leaving 22 bases between them. Germline CDR1 and CDR2: ENHRY and SYGVKD. The CDR3 contains 17 residues. The CDR3 nucleotides are TGTGCCATCAGTAAATCCCTCCCCGGGACCCAGAACAATGAGCAGTTCTTC. Amino acids: CAISKSLPGTQNNEQFF.

V gene TRBV4-1 combines with J gene TRBJ2-3, with D hard to call. Germline CDR1 and CDR2: MGHRA and YSYEKL. Trimming took 2 bases from V and 0 from J, leaving 6 bases between them. The CDR3 has 14 amino acids. The CDR3 coding sequence is TGCGCCAGCAGCCAATATCGGAGCACAGATACGCAGTATTTT. It yields the protein CASSQYRSTDTQYF.

This clonotype was detected a few times. The chain carries TRBV29-1 and TRBJ1-1, with a weak D call TRBD1 (5 bases). Trimming removed 7 bases from V and 7 bases from J, with 13 bases in between. The CDR3 totals 11 residues. In germline, CDR1 is SQVTM, CDR2 ANQGSEA. CDR3 nucleotide sequence: TGCAGCGCCAAAGAGACAGTTGAAGCTTTCTTT. Its translation is CSAKETVEAFF.

This clonotype was observed a handful of times. The gene calls are TRBV24-1 and TRBJ2-1; D is possibly TRBD2 (7 bases). In germline, CDR1 is KGHDR, CDR2 SFDVKD. This CDR3 region has 14 residues. Trimming cost V 9 bases and J 3 bases, with 14 bases left between them. The CDR3 sequence: CATGTGGFYNEQFF. The CDR3 DNA is TGTGCCACCGGGACGGGGGGCTTCTACAATGAGCAGTTCTTC.

Written as DNA, the CDR3 is TGTGCCAGCAGCTTATCCGCAGGGAGGAGGGCAGATACGCAGTATTTT. Translated: CASSLSAGRRADTQYF. The chain recombines TRBV7-2 with TRBJ2-3, with D possibly being TRBD2 (6 bases). V was trimmed by 2 bases and J by 4 bases, leaving 16 bases between them. Germline CDR1 reads SGHTA; CDR2 reads FQGNSA. CDR3 length: 16 residues.

There are many counts of this clonotype. This chain connects TRBV27 to TRBJ2-1; D is unclear. CDR1 is MNHEY and CDR2 is SMNVEV in the germline V gene (reference sequence). This CDR3 spans 13 amino acids. V was trimmed by 0 bases and J by 6 bases, leaving 6 bases between them. CDR3 DNA: TGTGCCAGCAGTTTATCGGGTGGCAATGAGCAGTTCTTC. Protein product: CASSLSGGNEQFF.

This clonotype was counted only a few times. CDR3 DNA sequence: TGTGCCAGCAGTGAAGGGGGCAGGAGCAATCAGCCCCAGCATTTT. Translation gives CASSEGGRSNQPQHF. The chain couples TRBV6-1 to TRBJ1-5, with TRBD1 as a possible D gene (5 bases). Germline V gives CDR1 MNHNS, CDR2 SASEGT. V was shortened by 1 base and J by 1 base, with 8 bases between the two germline ends. CDR3 size: 15 residues.

The chain combines TRBV4-3 with TRBJ1-1; unclear D gene. Germline V gives CDR1 LGHNA, CDR2 YSLEER. The CDR3 runs to 12 residues. Trimming shortened V by 0 bases and J by 6 bases, and 5 bases separated the two germline ends. The CDR3 protein is CASSQESSEAFF. Written as DNA, the CDR3 is TGCGCCAGCAGCCAAGAATCTTCTGAAGCTTTCTTT.

The chain is built from TRBV28 and TRBJ2-1; 7 positions agree with TRBD2. Losses at the gene ends were 4 bases for V and 0 bases for J; bases not matched to a gene: 9. The CDR3 has 17 residues. CDR1 and CDR2 from the germline V gene are MDHEN and SYDVKM. The DNA for the CDR3 is TGTGCCAGCAGTTCCTCCTCTGGCGGGAGCTCCTACAATGAGCAGTTCTTC. It yields the protein CASSSSSGGSSYNEQFF.

The sample holds many counts of this clonotype. The chain recombines TRBV25-1 with TRBJ2-1; TRBD2 is a possible D gene (5 bases). Trimming removed 6 bases at V and 4 bases at J, with 19 bases between. CDR1 and CDR2 from the germline V gene are MGHDK and SYGVNS. This CDR3 comprises 16 residues. In DNA form, the CDR3 reads TGTGCCAGCAGCGTCTCGGCGGGCGGTCCGTACAATGAGCAGTTCTTC. It yields the protein CASSVSAGGPYNEQFF.

The V call is TRBV6-4, the J call TRBJ2-1; D may match TRBD1 or TRBD2 (5 bases each). V shed 6 bases and J shed 7 bases, with 16 bases lying between them. The CDR3 contains 14 residues. CDR1 is MRHNA and CDR2 is SNTAGT in the germline V gene. CDR3 bases: TGTGCCAGCAGCCCCGAAGTATGGGGGAATGAGCAGTTCTTC. Its protein is CASSPEVWGNEQFF.

This clonotype showed up just a few times. V usage is TRBV10-3 and J usage is TRBJ2-3; TRBD2 aligns across 13 bases. The CDR3 has 17 amino acids. CDR1 and CDR2 from the germline V gene are ENHRY and SYGVKD. The V segment lost 3 bases and the J segment 3 bases; nucleotides outside the gene matches: 6. The CDR3 protein is CAISERTSGSETDTQYF. In DNA, the CDR3 is TGTGCCATCAGTGAACGGACTAGCGGGAGTGAAACAGATACGCAGTATTTT.

V gene TRBV7-9 combines with J gene TRBJ1-4; 7 bases match TRBD1. V dropped 5 bases and J dropped 5; count of bases not matched to a gene: 11. Germline V gene sequence: CDR1 SEHNR, CDR2 FQNEAQ (reference sequence). This CDR3 spans 16 amino acids. The CDR3 loop is CASSQGQPSPNEKLFF. The CDR3 coding sequence is TGTGCCAGCAGCCAGGGACAGCCTAGTCCAAATGAAAAACTGTTTTTT. The variable domain in full, completed from reference TRBV7-9 and TRBJ1-4, reads DTGVSQNPRHKITKRGQNVTFRCDPISEHNRLYWYRQTLGQGPEFLTYFQNEAQLEKSRLLSDRFSAERPKGSFSTLEIQRTEQGDSAMYLCASSQGQPSPNEKLFFGSGTQLSVL.

The chain recombines TRBV5-1 with TRBJ2-5; 8 nucleotides agree with TRBD2. Trimming took 4 bases from V and 3 from J; bases not matched to a gene: 5. CDR3 length: 14 amino acids. Germline V CDR1 and CDR2: SGHRS, YFSETQ. DNA for the CDR3: TGCGCCAGCAGCCAGGTAGCGGGGAAAGAGACCCAGTACTTC. This encodes CASSQVAGKETQYF.

The chain links TRBV27 to TRBJ1-2, with D maybe TRBD1 (5 bases). Germline V gene data show CDR1 as MNHEY and CDR2 as SMNVEV (reference sequence). This CDR3 has 14 residues. The V end lost 4 bases, the J end lost 3 bases, and 12 bases lay between the germline ends. The CDR3 protein is CASSWAGTDYGYTF. In DNA, the CDR3 is TGTGCCAGCAGTTGGGCAGGGACGGACTATGGCTACACCTTC.

The rearrangement joins TRBV7-9 to TRBJ2-1, with D perhaps matching TRBD1 (6 bases). Germline assignment: CDR1 SEHNR and CDR2 FQNEAQ (reference sequence). This CDR3 spans 14 amino acids. The V gene lost 4 bases and the J gene lost 6 bases, with 13 bases spanning the gap. CDR3 DNA: TGTGCCAGCAGCTCTATCTACAGGGCCAATGAGCAGTTCTTC. Its translation: CASSSIYRANEQFF.